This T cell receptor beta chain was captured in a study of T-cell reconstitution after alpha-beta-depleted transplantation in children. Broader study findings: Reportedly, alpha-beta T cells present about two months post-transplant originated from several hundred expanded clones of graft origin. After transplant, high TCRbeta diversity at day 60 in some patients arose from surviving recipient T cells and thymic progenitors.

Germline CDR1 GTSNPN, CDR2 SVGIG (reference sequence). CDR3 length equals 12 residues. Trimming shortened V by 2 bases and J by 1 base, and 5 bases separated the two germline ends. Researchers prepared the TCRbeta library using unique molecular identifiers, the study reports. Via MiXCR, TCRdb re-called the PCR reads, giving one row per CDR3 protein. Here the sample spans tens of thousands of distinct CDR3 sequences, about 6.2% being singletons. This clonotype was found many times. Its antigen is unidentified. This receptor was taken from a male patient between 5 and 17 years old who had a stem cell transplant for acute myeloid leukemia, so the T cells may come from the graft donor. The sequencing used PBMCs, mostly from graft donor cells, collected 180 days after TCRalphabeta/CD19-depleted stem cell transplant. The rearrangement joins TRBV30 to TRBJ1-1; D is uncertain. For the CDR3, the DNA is TGTGCCTGGAGTTCCGGGAACACTGAAGCTTTCTTT. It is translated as CAWSSGNTEAFF.